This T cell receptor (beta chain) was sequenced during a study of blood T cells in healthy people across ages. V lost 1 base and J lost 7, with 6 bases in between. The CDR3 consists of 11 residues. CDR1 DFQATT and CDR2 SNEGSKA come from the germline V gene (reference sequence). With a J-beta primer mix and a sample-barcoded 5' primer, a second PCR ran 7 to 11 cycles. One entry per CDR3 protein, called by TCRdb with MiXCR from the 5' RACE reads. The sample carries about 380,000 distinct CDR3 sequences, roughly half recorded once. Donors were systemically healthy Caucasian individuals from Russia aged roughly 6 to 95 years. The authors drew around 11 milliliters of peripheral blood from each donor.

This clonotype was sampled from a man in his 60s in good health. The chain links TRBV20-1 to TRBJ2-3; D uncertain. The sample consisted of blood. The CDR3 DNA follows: TGCAGTGCTAGAGCCAGAAATACGCAGTATTTT. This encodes CSARARNTQYF.